These 6 T cell receptor beta chains were all obtained from the same sample, sequenced in a study of T-cell reconstitution after alpha-beta-depleted transplantation in children. Preparation of the TCRbeta library was carried out with unique molecular identifiers. A single record per CDR3 protein comes from TCRdb applying MiXCR to the PCR reads. The data contain a few hundred thousand distinct CDR3 sequences, roughly 18% of them singletons. The source was PBMCs from the stem cell graft donor, collected from the stem cell graft. These receptors originate from a human donor who donated a stem cell graft to a child with acute lymphoblastic leukemia.

The V call is TRBV7-9, the J call TRBJ1-1; unclear D gene. Germline V CDR1 and CDR2: SEHNR, FQNEAQ (reference sequence). The CDR3 is made up of 17 amino acids. Trimming took 1 base from V and 0 from J, leaving 15 bases between them. CDR3 loop: CASSLGGYGTLNTEAFF. The CDR3 nucleotides are TGTGCCAGCAGCTTAGGGGGTTATGGCACCCTGAACACTGAAGCTTTCTTT.

This clonotype was found a few times. V is TRBV19 and J is TRBJ1-1; D perhaps matches TRBD1 (5 bases). Germline V gene sequence: CDR1 LNHDA, CDR2 SQIVND (reference sequence). V dropped 6 bases and J dropped 4 bases, with 18 bases sitting between them. This CDR3 is 15 amino acids long. The CDR3 DNA reads as TGTGCCAGTAGAGAGCCTGGAACGGGGGGCACTGAAGCTTTCTTT. Translating it yields CASREPGTGGTEAFF.

In its sample, this clonotype was seen a few times. The chain combines TRBV5-1 with TRBJ2-1; weak D call: TRBD2 (5 bases). Trimming removed 3 bases at V and 0 bases at J, with 13 bases between. Germline values: CDR1 SGHRS, CDR2 YFSETQ. This CDR3 comprises 16 residues. The DNA for the CDR3 is TGCGCCAGCAGCTGGACTTCCATTAGCTCCTACAATGAGCAGTTCTTC. This sequence encodes CASSWTSISSYNEQFF.

A few counts support this clonotype. The chain joins TRBV12-3 or TRBV12-4 to TRBJ1-2, with unresolved D. The length of the CDR3 is 15 residues. V lost 2 bases and J 5 bases, leaving 15 bases between the germline ends. CDR3 residues: CASSLTAYISYGYTF. In DNA, the CDR3 is TGTGCCAGCAGTTTAACGGCCTACATCTCGTATGGCTACACCTTC.

This clonotype was seen only a few times. The rearrangement links TRBV2 to TRBJ1-5; D is perhaps TRBD1 (6 bases). The CDR3 contains 13 residues. Trimming took off 2 bases at V and 5 bases at J, with 7 bases between the two ends. Germline CDR1 is SNHLY and CDR2 is FYNNEI. The DNA for the CDR3 is TGTGCCAGCAGTGAATGGGGGCATCAGCCCCAGCATTTT. It is translated as CASSEWGHQPQHF.

This clonotype has a handful of counts. This chain uses TRBV12-3 or TRBV12-4 with TRBJ2-3; TRBD2 agrees at 13 bases. The ends lost 5 bases at V and 5 bases at J; junction bases unmatched: 7. The CDR3 spans 16 residues. The CDR3 sequence is CASSPRTSGSGDTQYF. The CDR3 DNA follows: TGTGCCAGCAGTCCCAGGACTAGCGGGAGTGGAGATACGCAGTATTTT.